The clone carrying this TCR beta chain was found a few times. The source of the sample is a study of T cell responses to AZD1222 COVID-19 vaccine. J gave up 3 bases and V 5 bases, and 8 bases lay outside the gene matches. Germline V CDR1 and CDR2: SGHTA, FQGNSA. This CDR3 is built from 16 residues. The protocol was immunoSEQ multiplex PCR, while the TCRdb copy is restricted to in-frame clones and leaves out a portion. The sample contains 150,000 to 200,000 clones, approximately 90% of which appear only once. The origin of this receptor is an adult who received the AZD1222 COVID-19 vaccine. The rearrangement uses TRBV7-2 and TRBJ1-5; the match to TRBD1 covers 9 bases. Here the sequenced sample was peripheral blood, taken 28 days after the second AZD1222 dose. The CDR3 protein is CASSPGTGRDNQPQHF. The CDR3 DNA reads TGTGCCAGCAGCCCAGGGACAGGGCGCGACAATCAGCCCCAGCATTTT.